The next 6 T cell receptor beta chains were all read from a single sample in a study of patients and donors after allogeneic stem cell transplantation. TCRdb independently ran MiXCR on the RT-PCR reads; one entry per CDR3 protein. The table has 400,000 to 450,000 distinct CDR3 sequences, around 15% seen once; the top ten hold roughly 7%. Sample: blood, either unsorted or a sorted T cell fraction (not recorded which). Every receptor here comes from a human donor who was either an allogeneic HSCT recipient or a stem cell or donor lymphocyte infusion donor (not recorded which). It is not recorded whose cells these are; they may come from a transplant donor.

The sample holds a few counts of this clonotype. The genes are TRBV5-6 and TRBJ1-1, with D tentatively TRBD1 (6 bases). The CDR3 consists of 16 residues. V lost 4 bases and J 0 bases, leaving 16 bases between the germline ends. Germline values: CDR1 SGHDT, CDR2 YYEEEE. The CDR3 DNA reads TGTGCCAGCAGCGTACCGGGACAACTGGTGAACACTGAAGCTTTCTTT. Its protein product is CASSVPGQLVNTEAFF.

This clonotype has just a few counts. The chain couples TRBV5-1 to TRBJ1-2; D might be TRBD1 (6 bases). The V gene's germline CDR1 is SGHRS and CDR2 YFSETQ. The CDR3 totals 16 residues. V lost 4 bases to trimming and J lost 7 bases, with 23 bases between them. The CDR3 sequence: CASSPPSTGRGRGYTF. The CDR3 nucleotides read TGCGCCAGCAGCCCCCCCTCCACGGGCAGGGGTCGTGGCTACACCTTC.

The V gene is TRBV20-1, the J gene TRBJ1-1; TRBD1 aligns across 7 bases. This CDR3 is built from 14 residues. Germline CDR1 reads DFQATT; CDR2 reads SNEGSKA (reference sequence). V dropped 4 bases and J dropped 5; count of bases not matched to a gene: 10. DNA of the CDR3: TGCAGTGCTACCCCCCATTCGACAGGGACTGAAGCTTTCTTT. This translates into CSATPHSTGTEAFF.

The rearrangement links TRBV6-5 to TRBJ2-7; D unresolved. Trimming removed 2 bases from V and 6 bases from J, with 14 bases in between. The V gene's germline CDR1 is MNHEY and CDR2 SVGAGI. The CDR3 contains 14 residues. CDR3 in amino acids: CASSYGPGLGEQYF. CDR3 bases: TGTGCCAGCAGTTACGGACCCGGGTTGGGCGAGCAGTACTTC.

The V call is TRBV20-1, the J call TRBJ1-5; no clear D. The CDR3 sequence is 15 residues long. Germline lookup yields CDR1 DFQATT and CDR2 SNEGSKA (reference sequence). Between the trimmed V and J ends, which lost 3 bases and 5 bases, there was a span of 17 bases. CDR3 residues: CSASTGLLRYQPQHF. The CDR3 DNA follows: TGCAGTGCTAGTACCGGACTTCTCCGATATCAGCCCCAGCATTTT.

There are a few counts of this clonotype. This rearrangement joins TRBV21-1 to TRBJ2-3; the table's D call, TRBD2, has no DNA check behind it. TRBV21-1 is shown as a pseudogene. The CDR3 is 15 amino acids. The CDR3 DNA sequence: TGTGCCAGCAGCAATTGGGCCTTATGCCCAGATACGCAGTATTTT. Protein sequence: CASSNWALCPDTQYF.